This T cell receptor (beta chain) was documented in a study of blood T cell repertoires in COVID-19. As for the study in general: Sources were T cells, B-cell-depleted T cells, or PBMCs; the material itself was cDNA or gDNA.

The Seattle patients joined while their infection was active and were tracked longitudinally afterward. The germline V gene has CDR1 SGHRS and CDR2 YFSETQ. Trimming removed 0 bases from V and 2 bases from J, with 9 bases in between. The CDR3 spans 15 residues. Clones were sequenced by immunoSEQ multiplex PCR, and TCRdb holds only the in-frame ones, with some missing. The sample comprises 300,000 to 450,000 clones, about 90% of which are singletons, and roughly a tenth rests with the top ten. The sequence came from a woman aged 30 to 39 with COVID-19, enrolled during active disease. The rearrangement joins TRBV5-1 to TRBJ2-1, with D perhaps matching TRBD2 (5 bases). The material sequenced was peripheral blood. CDR3 sequence: CASSLARATYNEQFF. CDR3 coding DNA: TGCGCCAGCAGCTTGGCGCGGGCGACCTACAATGAGCAGTTCTTC. Looking up the rest from reference TRBV5-1 and TRBJ2-1 gives the full variable domain: KAGVTQTPRYLIKTRGQQVTLSCSPISGHRSVSWYQQTPGQGLQFLFEYFSETQRNKGNFPGRFSGRQFSNSRSEMNVSTLELGDSALYLCASSLARATYNEQFFGPGTRLTVL.